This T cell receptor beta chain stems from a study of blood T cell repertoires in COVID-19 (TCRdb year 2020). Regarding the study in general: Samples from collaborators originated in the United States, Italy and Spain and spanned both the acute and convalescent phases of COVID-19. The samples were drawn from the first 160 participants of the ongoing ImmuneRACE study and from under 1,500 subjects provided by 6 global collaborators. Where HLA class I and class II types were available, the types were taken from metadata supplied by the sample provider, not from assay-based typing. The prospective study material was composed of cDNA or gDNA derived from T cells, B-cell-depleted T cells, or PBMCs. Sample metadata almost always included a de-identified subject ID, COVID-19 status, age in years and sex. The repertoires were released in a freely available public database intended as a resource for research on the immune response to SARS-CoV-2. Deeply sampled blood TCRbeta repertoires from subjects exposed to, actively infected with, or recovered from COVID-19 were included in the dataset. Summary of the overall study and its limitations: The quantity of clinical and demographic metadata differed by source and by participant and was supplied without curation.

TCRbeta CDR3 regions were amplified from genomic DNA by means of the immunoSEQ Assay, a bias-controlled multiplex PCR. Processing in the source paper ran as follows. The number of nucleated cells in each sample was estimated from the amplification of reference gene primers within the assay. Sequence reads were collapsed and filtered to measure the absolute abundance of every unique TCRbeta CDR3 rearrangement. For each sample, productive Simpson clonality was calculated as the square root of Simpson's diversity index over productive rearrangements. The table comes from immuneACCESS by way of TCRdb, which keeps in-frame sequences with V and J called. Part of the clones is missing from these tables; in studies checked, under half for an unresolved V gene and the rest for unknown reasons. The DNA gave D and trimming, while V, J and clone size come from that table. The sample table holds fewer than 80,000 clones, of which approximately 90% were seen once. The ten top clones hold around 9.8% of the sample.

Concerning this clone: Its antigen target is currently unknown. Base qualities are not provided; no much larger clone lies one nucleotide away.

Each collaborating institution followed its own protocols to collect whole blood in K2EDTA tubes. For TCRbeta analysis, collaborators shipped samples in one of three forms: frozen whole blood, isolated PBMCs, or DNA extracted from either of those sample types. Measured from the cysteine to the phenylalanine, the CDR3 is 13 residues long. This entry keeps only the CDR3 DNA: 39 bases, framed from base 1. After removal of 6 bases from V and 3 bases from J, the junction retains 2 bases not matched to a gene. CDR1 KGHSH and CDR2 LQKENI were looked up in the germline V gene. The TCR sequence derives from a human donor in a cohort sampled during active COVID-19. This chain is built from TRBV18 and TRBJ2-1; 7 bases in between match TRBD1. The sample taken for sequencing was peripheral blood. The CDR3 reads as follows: CASSTGLYNEQFF. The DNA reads TGTGCCAGCTCGACAGGGCTCTACAATGAGCAGTTCTTC. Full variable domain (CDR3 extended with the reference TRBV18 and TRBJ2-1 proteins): NAGVMQNPRHLVRRRGQEARLRCSPMKGHSHVYWYRQLPEEGLKFMVYLQKENIIDESGMPKERFSAEFPKEGPSILRIQQVVRGDSAAYFCASSTGLYNEQFFGPGTRLTVL.